This TCR beta chain was captured by sequencing in a study of T-cell reconstitution after alpha-beta-depleted transplantation in children. Whole-study findings and limits: A year post-transplant, T-cell counts and diversity derived mostly from newly produced T cells.

Unique molecular identifiers were used to barcode this TCRbeta library. Each CDR3 protein is one row after TCRdb ran MiXCR on the PCR reads. The sample records about 1,000,000 distinct CDR3 sequences, roughly 29% being singletons. The CDR3 sequence is 15 residues long. V was shortened by 5 bases and J by 7 bases, with 24 bases between the two germline ends. Germline-derived CDR1 and CDR2 are DFQATT and SNEGSKA (reference sequence). Points on this clonotype: Its specificity is not known.

The sequencing here drew on PBMCs, mostly from graft donor cells, taken 360 days after TCRalphabeta/CD19-depleted stem cell transplant. This receptor was taken from a boy under two years old who had a stem cell transplant for SCID, so the T cells may come from the graft donor. The chain employs TRBV20-1 and TRBJ2-7; D possibly corresponds to TRBD2 (7 bases). CDR3 residues: CSASTHGRGAREQYF. The CDR3 nucleotides read TGCAGTGCTTCTACCCACGGACGGGGGGCCAGAGAGCAGTACTTC.